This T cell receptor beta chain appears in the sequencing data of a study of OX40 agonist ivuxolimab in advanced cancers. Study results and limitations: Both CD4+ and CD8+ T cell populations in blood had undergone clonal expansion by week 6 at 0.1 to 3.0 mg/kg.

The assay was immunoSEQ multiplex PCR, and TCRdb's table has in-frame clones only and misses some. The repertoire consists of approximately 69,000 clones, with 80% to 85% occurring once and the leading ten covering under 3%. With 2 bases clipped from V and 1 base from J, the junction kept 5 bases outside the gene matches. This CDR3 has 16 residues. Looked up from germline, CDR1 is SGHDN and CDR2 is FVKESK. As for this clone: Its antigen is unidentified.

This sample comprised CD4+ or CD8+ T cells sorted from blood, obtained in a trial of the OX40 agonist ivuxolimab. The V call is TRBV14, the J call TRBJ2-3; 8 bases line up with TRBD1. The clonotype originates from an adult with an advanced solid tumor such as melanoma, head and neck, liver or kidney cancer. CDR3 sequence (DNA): TGTGCCAGCAGCCAACTAGACAGGGGAGGCACAGATACGCAGTATTTT. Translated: CASSQLDRGGTDTQYF.